Each of the 32 T cell receptor beta chains below was sequenced from the same sample in a study of T cells in Graves' hyperthyroidism and ophthalmopathy. There were TCR beta CDR3 regions amplified from RNA transcripts. The primer set for the first-round RT-PCR of the TCR CDR3 was HTBI. One entry per CDR3 protein results from TCRdb running MiXCR on the multiplex PCR reads. The sample has about 570,000 distinct CDR3 sequences, around 42% seen once; the top ten hold around 17%. Sequencing was performed on peripheral blood or thyroid tissue (not recorded which). These receptors originate from an adult woman with Graves' disease, either hyperthyroidism or ophthalmopathy (not recorded which).

This rearrangement joins TRBV2 to TRBJ2-5; D call uncertain. V lost 8 bases, J lost 5 bases, and 12 bases lay in between. Looked up from germline, CDR1 is SNHLY and CDR2 is FYNNEI. CDR3 length: 12 amino acids. The CDR3, as DNA: TGTGCCAGCGGCCGAGTCGGGGAGACCCAGTACTTC. Encoded protein: CASGRVGETQYF.

There are a few counts of this clonotype. The V gene is TRBV27, the J gene TRBJ2-7; D not resolved. Per the germline V gene, CDR1 is MNHEY and CDR2 is SMNVEV (reference sequence). The CDR3 extends over 14 amino acids. V lost 3 bases to trimming and J lost 3 bases, with 12 bases between them. As DNA, the CDR3 is TGTGCCAGCAGTTTGAGTCGGATCAGCTACGAGCAGTACTTC. It encodes CASSLSRISYEQYF.

This clonotype has a count of ten or more. A read error is likely, as this CDR3 ends without the conserved phenylalanine or tryptophan. It is unclear where the CDR3 begins or ends on the DNA, so no DNA is shown, and the CDR3 is as TCRdb lists it. The chain links TRBV5-1 to TRBJ2-7; TRBD2, the D gene given by the table, was not confirmed from the DNA. The CDR3 is 9 amino acids in total, end residues counted. Germline V gene data show CDR1 as SGHRS and CDR2 as YFSETQ. This CDR3 reads CASSPGLMI.

Only one count was recorded for this clonotype. The chain carries TRBV7-9 and TRBJ2-1, with D possibly being TRBD1 or TRBD2 (5 bases each). CDR1 and CDR2 (germline): SEHNR, FQNEAQ (reference sequence). The CDR3 runs 12 residues. V was cut by 5 bases and J by 15 bases, with 17 bases left in between. The CDR3 loop reads CASSNRDPRRFF. The CDR3 bases are TGTGCCAGCAGCAACCGGGACCCCCGTAGGTTCTTC.

V usage is TRBV29-1 and J usage is TRBJ1-5; D gene uncertain. Trimming left V 1 base short and J 1 base short, with 8 bases between. Germline lookup yields CDR1 SQVTM and CDR2 ANQGSEA. This CDR3 comprises 14 residues. In DNA form, the CDR3 reads TGCAGCGTTGAAGTGCCGGGAAGCAATCAGCCCCAGCATTTT. This gives the protein CSVEVPGSNQPQHF.

The gene calls are TRBV7-8 and TRBJ2-5; D possibly matches TRBD1 or TRBD2 (6 bases each). The CDR3 has 17 residues. With 0 bases removed from V and 2 bases from J, the gap between germline ends came to 16 bases. The germline V gene encodes CDR1 SGHVS and CDR2 FQNEAQ. The CDR3 reads CASSLARRGPVQETQYF. DNA for the CDR3: TGTGCCAGCAGCTTAGCTAGACGGGGGCCGGTACAAGAGACCCAGTACTTC.

The J gene is TRBJ1-1, the V gene TRBV7-3; D gene unclear. Trimming cost V 2 bases and J 0 bases, with 10 bases left between them. This CDR3 is built from 15 residues. CDR1 is SGHTA, CDR2 FQGTGA, per germline. CDR3 in DNA: TGTGCCAGCAGCTTATCTGCTTCCATGAACACTGAAGCTTTCTTT. It specifies CASSLSASMNTEAFF.

The chain links TRBV10-3 to TRBJ2-5, with TRBD2 identical over 12 bases. The V and J ends lost 5 bases and 1 base, in that order; junction bases with no gene match: 8. The CDR3 consists of 17 residues. The germline V gene encodes CDR1 ENHRY and CDR2 SYGVKD. The CDR3 coding sequence is TGTGCCATCAGTAACGGACTAGCGGGGACAGGCCAAGAGACCCAGTACTTC. It translates to CAISNGLAGTGQETQYF.

This clonotype was observed at least ten times. The chain carries TRBV29-1 and TRBJ2-2; 10 bases fit TRBD1. This CDR3 is 17 amino acids long. Germline CDR1 and CDR2: SQVTM and ANQGSEA. J lost 9 bases, V lost 6 bases, and 19 bases had no gene match. The CDR3 nucleotides read TGCAGCGTCGAGGGGGACAGGGGCCCCGTGGGGGAGCGGGAGCTGTTTTTT. As protein: CSVEGDRGPVGERELFF.

This chain links TRBV12-3 or TRBV12-4 with TRBJ1-1; weak D call: TRBD1 (5 bases). This CDR3 has 13 residues. V lost 6 bases, J lost 6 bases, and 14 bases lay in between. The CDR3 region has the DNA TGTGCCAGCAGGCTGACGGGGGGGGCTGAAGCTTTCTTT. Residues: CASRLTGGAEAFF.

The chain carries TRBV2 and TRBJ1-5; D is perhaps TRBD1 (5 bases). CDR1 is SNHLY, CDR2 FYNNEI, per germline. With 6 bases removed from V and 0 bases from J, the gap between germline ends came to 15 bases. CDR3 size: 16 residues. CDR3 region: CASRSARGGSNQPQHF. CDR3 nucleotides: TGTGCCAGCAGATCTGCCCGGGGGGGTAGCAATCAGCCCCAGCATTTT.

The rearrangement uses TRBV29-1 and TRBJ2-7, with 7 bases lining up with TRBD1. Germline V gene lookup returns CDR1 SQVTM and CDR2 ANQGSEA. This CDR3 has 16 residues. The CDR3 loop reads CSASTHEGALTYEQYF. The CDR3 coding sequence is TGCAGTGCTAGTACCCACGAGGGGGCTCTGACCTACGAGCAGTACTTC.

The chain links TRBV7-2 to TRBJ1-2; D not resolved. The CDR3 totals 16 residues. From germline, CDR1 is SGHTA and CDR2 FQGNSA. V lost 5 bases, J lost 4 bases, and 20 bases lay in between. The CDR3 sequence: CASSPSTGFGVYGYTF. The CDR3 DNA is TGTGCCAGCAGCCCGAGCACGGGGTTTGGGGTCTATGGCTACACCTTC.

This chain uses TRBV5-5 with TRBJ1-6, with 9 nucleotides matching TRBD1. The germline gives CDR1 SGHKS, CDR2 YYEKEE (reference sequence). V shed 3 bases, J shed 7 bases, and the junction held 5 bases outside the gene matches. The CDR3 is 15 amino acids. CDR3 DNA: TGTGCCAGCAGCTACTGGGACAGGGACAATTCACCCCTCCACTTT. Amino acid sequence: CASSYWDRDNSPLHF.

Many counts were recorded for this clonotype. The chain has TRBV7-2 and TRBJ2-1; D ambiguous. CDR3 length: 13 amino acids. The V end was cut by 3 bases, the J end by 5 bases, with 8 bases between. The germline gives CDR1 SGHTA, CDR2 FQGNSA. CDR3 in amino acids: CASSLAPNNEQFF. CDR3 nucleotides: TGTGCCAGCAGCTTGGCCCCGAACAATGAGCAGTTCTTC.

The V gene is TRBV19, the J gene TRBJ1-1, with 9 bases identical to TRBD1. V lost 5 bases, J lost 3 bases, and 16 bases stayed unmatched. The CDR3 totals 18 residues. Germline CDR1 LNHDA, CDR2 SQIVND (reference sequence). CDR3: CASSLGGQGAGRDTEAFF. The CDR3 nucleotides are TGTGCCAGTAGTCTCGGGGGACAGGGAGCAGGGCGAGACACTGAAGCTTTCTTT.

The rearrangement uses TRBV7-9 and TRBJ1-4; a weak D match, TRBD1 (6 bases). Trimming left V 5 bases short and J 7 bases short, with 14 bases between. Per germline, CDR1 SEHNR and CDR2 FQNEAQ (reference sequence). The CDR3 is 14 amino acids. CDR3 loop: CASSGGAPGEKLFF. In DNA, the CDR3 is TGTGCCAGCAGCGGGGGCGCACCCGGTGAAAAACTGTTTTTT.

CDR3 bases: TGCAGGGCAAGCGGGTCAGGGAGGGAATATGGCTACACCTTC. This gives the protein CRASGSGREYGYTF. This chain connects TRBV20-1 to TRBJ1-2; TRBD1 might be the D (5 bases). This CDR3 is 14 amino acids long. Germline lookup yields CDR1 DFQATT and CDR2 SNEGSKA (reference sequence).

At least ten counts were recorded for this clonotype. The rearrangement joins TRBV7-8 to TRBJ1-1; 8 bases fit TRBD1. The germline gives CDR1 SGHVS, CDR2 FQNEAQ. CDR3 length: 19 residues. Trimming took 1 base from V and 2 from J; bases not matched to a gene: 15. The CDR3 bases are TGTGCCAGCAGCTTAGGCATCTCCTTCACAGGGGGGATCAACACTGAAGCTTTCTTT. It yields the protein CASSLGISFTGGINTEAFF.

In this sample, this clonotype turned up many times. The rearrangement uses TRBV20-1 and TRBJ2-5; D perhaps matches TRBD2 (6 bases). The ends were cut back, 6 bases at V and 4 bases at J, with 12 bases in the middle. Germline CDR1 reads DFQATT; CDR2 reads SNEGSKA (reference sequence). This CDR3 has 12 amino acids. The CDR3 sequence is CSAAEGLETQYF. CDR3 bases: TGCAGTGCCGCGGAGGGCTTAGAGACCCAGTACTTC.

This clonotype occurred many times. This sequence joins TRBV10-3 and TRBJ1-1; possible D gene TRBD1, 6 bases. Germline-derived CDR1 and CDR2 are ENHRY and SYGVKD. The V gene lost 6 bases and the J gene lost 4 bases, with 9 bases spanning the gap. The CDR3 has 12 amino acids. CDR3 amino acids: CAIRTGGTEAFF. The CDR3 DNA is TGTGCCATCAGGACAGGTGGCACTGAAGCTTTCTTT.

This clonotype was recorded many times. V gene TRBV5-1 combines with J gene TRBJ2-7; 8 positions agree with TRBD1. In germline, CDR1 is SGHRS, CDR2 YFSETQ. CDR3 length: 15 amino acids. The V and J ends lost 0 bases and 4 bases, in that order; junction bases with no gene match: 6. The DNA of the CDR3 is TGCGCCAGCAGCTTGGGGCTGACAGGGGATTACGAGCAGTACTTC. It is translated as CASSLGLTGDYEQYF.

The V gene is TRBV12-3 or TRBV12-4, the J gene TRBJ2-7; D is perhaps TRBD1 or TRBD2 (5 bases each). The V and J ends lost 5 bases and 3 bases respectively, with 11 bases between them. The CDR3 totals 13 residues. The CDR3 sequence is CASSLRDVYEQYF. Written as DNA, the CDR3 is TGTGCCAGCAGTCTCCGGGACGTCTACGAGCAGTACTTC.

This clonotype appeared many times. The V gene is TRBV11-2, the J gene TRBJ2-5; D perhaps matches TRBD1 (5 bases). The CDR3 has 15 amino acids. Germline CDR1 is SGHAT and CDR2 is FQNNGV. Between the trimmed V and J ends, which lost 5 bases and 5 bases, there was a span of 18 bases. The CDR3 here is CASSLYDSTGETQYF. For the CDR3, the DNA is TGTGCCAGCAGCCTCTACGACAGCACAGGCGAGACCCAGTACTTC.

A remark on this clonotype: One end of the junction does not line up with germline, which may come from a read error. The chain carries TRBV24-1 and TRBJ2-7, with D unclear. This CDR3 is built from 11 residues. The germline CDR1 and CDR2 sequences are KGHDR and SFDVKD. The CDR3 DNA reads as TGCGCCACCGGCGGATCCCGCGAGCAGTACTTC. Translating it yields CATGGSREQYF.

V and J are TRBV7-8 and TRBJ2-5; TRBD2 might be the D (5 bases). Germline assignment: CDR1 SGHVS and CDR2 FQNEAQ. CDR3 size: 14 residues. The V and J ends lost 5 bases and 2 bases respectively, with 12 bases between them. The DNA for the CDR3 is TGTGCCAGCAGCCACAGCGGCCCACAAGAGACCCAGTACTTC. It encodes CASSHSGPQETQYF.

This clonotype was seen only once. This chain links TRBV19 with TRBJ1-5; D is undetermined. V lost 6 bases and J lost 2, with 8 bases in between. This CDR3 is 13 amino acids long. Germline V CDR1 and CDR2: LNHDA, SQIVND (reference sequence). The DNA for the CDR3 is TGTGCCAGTAGCGTGTGGGGCAATCAGCCCCAGCATTTT. Translation gives CASSVWGNQPQHF.

This clonotype was seen ten or more times. The rearrangement uses TRBV12-3 or TRBV12-4 and TRBJ1-3, with unresolved D. The CDR3 contains 14 residues. Trimming stripped 6 bases from V and 9 bases from J, with 18 bases between. This chain's CDR3 is CASRLGRPPGTIYF. DNA of the CDR3: TGTGCCAGCAGACTAGGCCGCCCCCCTGGCACCATATATTTT.

The rearrangement links TRBV2 to TRBJ1-1; D is unresolved. CDR1 and CDR2 from the germline V gene are SNHLY and FYNNEI. Trimming shortened V by 8 bases and J by 1 base, and 14 bases separated the two germline ends. This CDR3 region has 14 residues. DNA for the CDR3: TGTGCCAGCCTCCTAACGGGTGGGAACACTGAAGCTTTCTTT. Translated, it gives CASLLTGGNTEAFF.

The chain carries TRBV12-3 or TRBV12-4 and TRBJ1-1; 7 nucleotides align to TRBD1. This CDR3 has 14 amino acids. V shed 2 bases, J shed 6 bases, and the junction held 6 bases outside the gene matches. CDR3 sequence: CASSLRTGTAEAFF. The CDR3 DNA reads as TGTGCCAGCAGTTTACGGACCGGGACAGCTGAAGCTTTCTTT.

This chain links TRBV29-1 with TRBJ1-2; tentative D call: TRBD1 (5 bases). CDR1 and CDR2 from the germline V gene are SQVTM and ANQGSEA. Trimming cost V 0 bases and J 6 bases, with 17 bases left between them. This CDR3 is 15 amino acids long. CDR3 DNA: TGCAGCGTTGAAGAGGGGGTGGCGGGGGGAGATGGCTACACCTTC. It encodes CSVEEGVAGGDGYTF. The full variable domain, in which reference TRBV29-1 and TRBJ1-2 provide the parts outside the CDR3, is SAVISQKPSRDICQRGTSLTIQCQVDSQVTMMFWYRQQPGQSLTLIATANQGSEATYESGFVIDKFPISRPNLTFSTLTVSNMSPEDSSIYLCSVEEGVAGGDGYTFGSGTRLTVV.

The rearrangement joins TRBV9 to TRBJ1-1; perhaps TRBD1 as D (5 bases). The V end was cut by 3 bases, the J end by 10 bases, with 16 bases between. The CDR3 has 13 amino acids. Germline CDR1 reads SGDLS; CDR2 reads YYNGEE. CDR3 nucleotides: TGTGCCAGCAGCGGAAACACCGGGGGGGTAGCTTTCTTT. Encoded protein: CASSGNTGGVAFF.